This is a list of T cell receptor beta chains from one sample in a study of shared clonotypes between healthy human individuals. Here immunoSEQ multiplex PCR was the method, and the copy in TCRdb shows in-frame clones only, minus some. This sample has 550,000 to 800,000 clones; about nine tenths occur once, and the top ten carry about 33%. The sequencing sample was made of memory CD8+ T cells from PBMCs. The receptors derive from a young man in good health. Some clones in this sample may be carry-over from other donors' samples. The CDR3 runs from the conserved cysteine through the conserved F or W. D genes are given only for firm matches. For some rows the clone size is stated as once, few or many, or as a class when expanded; others skip it.

size | length | J | V | D | DNA | CDR3
once | 15 | TRBJ1-3 | TRBV7-2 | . | TGTGCCAGCAGCTTGGGTTTTAGGTCTGGAAACACCATATATTTT | CASSLGFRSGNTIYF
. | 15 | TRBJ2-7 | TRBV7-8 | . | TGTGCCAGCAGCTTTGAGGGGTTTAGCTCCTACGAGCAGTACTTC | CASSFEGFSSYEQYF
. | 11 | TRBJ2-5 | TRBV28 | . | TGTGCCAGCAGTCTTACTTGGACCCAGTACTTC | CASSLTWTQYF
once | 15 | TRBJ2-1 | TRBV4-3 | . | TGCGCCAGCAGCCAAGTATTCCTACCCTACAATGAGCAGTTCTTC | CASSQVFLPYNEQFF
. | 16 | TRBJ2-7 | TRBV28 | . | TGTGCCAGCAGACGGCTTTGGGGGAAAACGAGAATCGAGCAGTACTTC | CASRRLWGKTRIEQYF
. | 16 | TRBJ2-2 | TRBV5-6 | TRBD2 | TGTGCCAGCAGCCCTAGGGTAGCGGGTCCCACCGGGGAGCTGTTTTTT | CASSPRVAGPTGELFF
. | 15 | TRBJ1-3 | TRBV28 | . | TGTGCCAGCAGTCCGACGGGGGCACCTGGAAACACCATATATTTT | CASSPTGAPGNTIYF
. | 13 | TRBJ1-1 | TRBV7-6 | . | TGTGCCAGCACCCAGGGGAAGAACACTGAAGCTTTCTTT | CASTQGKNTEAFF
. | 17 | TRBJ2-7 | TRBV7-9 | TRBD1 | TGTGCCAGCAGCTTAGCCGGGTGGGGGGACAGGTTCAACGAGCAGTACTTC | CASSLAGWGDRFNEQYF
few | 14 | TRBJ1-2 | TRBV19 | . | TGTGCCAGTAGTAGCGAGGGCCTCCTCTATGGCTACACCTTC | CASSSEGLLYGYTF
once | 16 | TRBJ1-5 | TRBV19 | TRBD1 | TGTGCCAGTAGTGACTGGACAGGGGGAAACAATCAGCCCCAGCATTTT | CASSDWTGGNNQPQHF
. | 13 | TRBJ2-7 | TRBV5-6 | . | TGTGCCAGCAGCTTTCTGGATCCCTACGAGCAGTACTTC | CASSFLDPYEQYF
. | 15 | TRBJ2-6 | TRBV5-6 | . | TGTGCCAGCGCGCTCCCAGGGAGTGGGGCCAACGTCCTGACTTTC | CASALPGSGANVLTF
. | 13 | TRBJ2-7 | TRBV7-9 | . | TGTGCCAGCAGCTTAGGGCTAGACCACGAGCAGTACTTC | CASSLGLDHEQYF
many | 15 | TRBJ2-6 | TRBV6-4 | . | TGTGCCAGCAGTGACGGCAGGAGTGGGGCCAACGTCCTGACTTTC | CASSDGRSGANVLTF
once | 15 | TRBJ1-4 | TRBV27 | TRBD1 | TGTGCCAGCAGTTTAAGGACAGGGGCGGGGGAAAAACTGTTTTTT | CASSLRTGAGEKLFF
. | 18 | TRBJ2-1 | TRBV9 | TRBD2 | TGTGCCAGCAGCACCCCCCTGGGACTAGCGGAACCCTACAATGAGCAGTTCTTC | CASSTPLGLAEPYNEQFF
. | 16 | TRBJ1-4 | TRBV27 | . | TGTGCCAGCAGTTTGGACCTCCCGGCCTATAATGAAAAACTGTTTTTT | CASSLDLPAYNEKLFF
. | 14 | TRBJ2-5 | TRBV9 | . | TGTGCCAGCAGCGTACAGGGAAACCAAGAGACCCAGTACTTC | CASSVQGNQETQYF
. | 16 | TRBJ2-3 | TRBV7-2 | . | TGTGCCAGCAGCTTAGCGCGGGCTACCTCCACAGATACGCAGTATTTT | CASSLARATSTDTQYF
. | 17 | TRBJ2-3 | TRBV7-8 | . | TGTGCCAGCAGCGTACTCGACTCAACGATTAGCACAGATACGCAGTATTTT | CASSVLDSTISTDTQYF
. | 18 | TRBJ2-7 | TRBV7-2 | . | TGTGCCAGCAGCCCGGGCCCCAGGCGGACCCTTTCCTCCTACGAGCAGTACTTC | CASSPGPRRTLSSYEQYF
. | 13 | TRBJ2-7 | TRBV6-1 | TRBD1 | TGTGCCAGCAGTGAGGGACAGGGGTGGGAGCAGTACTTC | CASSEGQGWEQYF
. | 18 | TRBJ1-2 | TRBV9 | TRBD1 | TGTGCCAGCAGTGACGGACAGGGGGCCACTACTCCTAACTATGGCTACACCTTC | CASSDGQGATTPNYGYTF
. | 13 | TRBJ2-7 | TRBV7-3 | TRBD1 | TGTGCCAGCAGCTGGGACAGGGGATACGAGCAGTACTTC | CASSWDRGYEQYF
. | 13 | TRBJ2-5 | TRBV4-1 | . | TGCGCCAGCAGCGAGAGGGTCGGTGAGACCCAGTACTTC | CASSERVGETQYF
. | 17 | TRBJ2-2 | TRBV10-2 | TRBD2 | TGCGCCAGCAGATCCCTGGGACTAGCTGGGGTCACCGGGGAGCTGTTTTTT | CASRSLGLAGVTGELFF
. | 14 | TRBJ1-2 | TRBV7-9 | . | TGTGCCAGCAGCTTACGGCTGACCTTGGAGGGCTACACCTTC | CASSLRLTLEGYTF
few | 14 | TRBJ2-5 | TRBV2 | . | TGTGCCAGCAAGGTGGTCCCAGGTCGGGAGACCCAGTACTTC | CASKVVPGRETQYF
. | 14 | TRBJ2-2 | TRBV6-6 | . | TGTGCCAGCAGAATCGGGCTGAACACCGGGGAGCTGTTTTTT | CASRIGLNTGELFF
. | 12 | TRBJ2-3 | TRBV7-9 | TRBD2 | TGTGCCAGCAGGTCCCCTAGCGGTCCGGGGTATTTT | CASRSPSGPGYF
. | 16 | TRBJ2-7 | TRBV2 | TRBD2 | TGTGCCAGCAGTTCCCCAGCGGGAGGGCCCCACTACGAGCAGTACTTC | CASSSPAGGPHYEQYF
. | 15 | TRBJ2-5 | TRBV15 | TRBD1 | TGTGCCACCAGCAGTCAGACAGGGGGCCACATGGACCAGTACTTC | CATSSQTGGHMDQYF
few | 13 | TRBJ1-5 | TRBV5-1 | . | TGCGCCAGCAGCTTGGCTAGCAATCAGCCCCAGCATTTT | CASSLASNQPQHF
. | 13 | TRBJ2-1 | TRBV19 | . | TGTGCCAGTAGTATAATGGTATACGGCGAGCAGTTCTTC | CASSIMVYGEQFF
. | 12 | TRBJ2-1 | TRBV7-6 | . | TGTGCCAGCAGCCAGGGTAGCAATGAGCAGTTCTTC | CASSQGSNEQFF
. | 14 | TRBJ1-5 | TRBV7-9 | . | TGTGCCAGCAGCTGGGGCCTCGGGGGTCAGCCCCAGCATTTT | CASSWGLGGQPQHF